Only a few counts were recorded for the clone carrying this T cell receptor beta chain. Its antigen is unknown. Generated by immunoSEQ multiplex PCR, the TCRdb table keeps only in-frame clones and is missing some. The sample lists about 18,000 clones, around 78% occurring once. The data stem from a study of T cells after posttransplantation cyclophosphamide. Study conclusions and caveats: TRB overlap between skin or GI tissue T cells and blood was limited.

The origin of this receptor is a man aged 25 to 40 in good health and a related stem cell transplant donor. Sequencing was carried out using memory CD4+ T cells sorted from blood.

The chain's CDR3 is CASSSLAGGPNEQFF. The CDR3 DNA sequence: TGTGCCAGCAGTTCCCTAGCGGGGGGGCCCAATGAGCAGTTCTTC. The genes are TRBV28 and TRBJ2-1; 12 nucleotides align to TRBD2. The V gene's germline CDR1 is MDHEN and CDR2 SYDVKM. The CDR3 runs 15 residues. V gave up 4 bases and J gave up 6 bases; unmatched junction bases: 4.